These 11 T cell receptor beta chains originate from one sample sequenced in a study of blood T cell repertoires in COVID-19. TCRdb keeps only in-frame clones here, not all; method: immunoSEQ multiplex PCR. The sample lists hundreds of thousands of clones, roughly 85% occurring once. Material for sequencing was peripheral blood. The receptors shown here come from a man in his fifties with active or convalescent COVID-19.

The chain carries TRBV10-3 and TRBJ2-5; TRBD1 might be the D (7 bases). The CDR3 contains 14 residues. Per germline, CDR1 ENHRY and CDR2 SYGVKD. V was shortened by 6 bases and J by 5 bases, with 16 bases between the two germline ends. The CDR3 bases are TGTGCCATCAGCGCCAGGGGGGATGGGGAGACCCAGTACTTC. Translated: CAISARGDGETQYF.

As for this clone: Other DNA sequences in the sample encode the same CDR3. The chain links TRBV30 to TRBJ2-7; the D is unclear. Germline V gene data show CDR1 as GTSNPN and CDR2 as SVGIG (reference sequence). The germline V and J ends were trimmed by 0 bases and 4 bases, with 4 bases remaining between them. This CDR3 has 11 residues. The CDR3 coding sequence is TGTGCCTGGAGTGTTAGATACGAGCAGTACTTC. Translating gives CAWSVRYEQYF.

This clone came up once. The rearrangement uses TRBV6-5 and TRBJ1-5; perhaps TRBD1 as D (6 bases). Trimming removed 5 bases from V and 7 bases from J, with 15 bases in between. The CDR3 length is 14 residues. From germline, CDR1 is MNHEY and CDR2 SVGAGI. CDR3 residues: CASSLGQKGQPQHF. The DNA for the CDR3 is TGTGCCAGCAGTCTAGGACAGAAGGGCCAGCCCCAGCATTTT.

The rearrangement links TRBV23-1 to TRBJ2-7, with TRBD1 as a possible D gene (6 bases). Being an ORF, TRBV23-1 has a function that is uncertain. This CDR3 is built from 16 residues. The ends were cut back, 1 base at V and 3 bases at J, with 16 bases in the middle. CDR3 residues: CASSQWSRGPLYEQYF. In nucleotides, the CDR3 is TGCGCCAGCAGTCAATGGAGCAGGGGTCCCCTCTACGAGCAGTACTTC.

The V gene is TRBV21-1, the J gene TRBJ2-3; the table's TRBD2 call for D was not verified on the DNA. TRBV21-1 constitutes a pseudogene. The CDR3 is 16 residues long. The chain's CDR3 is CASSKLAGEGTDTQYF. The CDR3 bases are TGTGCCAGCAGCAAATTGGCGGGAGAGGGGACAGATACGCAGTATTTT.

The rearrangement uses TRBV4-3 and TRBJ2-1; 8 bases match TRBD2. Germline CDR1 and CDR2: LGHNA and YSLEER. With V trimmed by 1 base and J by 10 bases, 9 bases remained unmatched. The CDR3 extends over 15 amino acids. The CDR3 is CASSQVSGSTREQFF. Here the CDR3 DNA reads TGCGCCAGCAGCCAAGTGAGCGGGAGTACTAGGGAGCAGTTCTTC.

The V gene is TRBV11-2, the J gene TRBJ2-1, with 10 positions matching TRBD1. The V and J ends lost 3 bases and 2 bases, in that order; junction bases with no gene match: 7. The CDR3 totals 17 residues. Germline assignment: CDR1 SGHAT and CDR2 FQNNGV. The CDR3 DNA reads TGTGCCAGCAGCTTTGGTAGTGGGACAGGGGCCTACAATGAGCAGTTCTTC. It is translated as CASSFGSGTGAYNEQFF.

The chain links TRBV19 to TRBJ1-4; D possibly corresponds to TRBD1 (5 bases). V dropped 9 bases and J dropped 5 bases, with 16 bases sitting between them. In germline, CDR1 is LNHDA, CDR2 SQIVND (reference sequence). The CDR3 has 14 amino acids. As DNA, the CDR3 is TGTGCCAGCAGCCCGGGACTGTTAAATGAAAAACTGTTTTTT. It yields the protein CASSPGLLNEKLFF. Full variable domain (rest looked up from reference TRBV19 and TRBJ1-4): DGGITQSPKYLFRKEGQNVTLSCEQNLNHDAMYWYRQDPGQGLRLIYYSQIVNDFQKGDIAEGYSVSREKKESFPLTVTSAQKNPTAFYLCASSPGLLNEKLFFGSGTQLSVL.

The genes are TRBV5-4 and TRBJ2-1; 11 nucleotides align to TRBD2. Germline trimming cut 3 bases from V and 8 bases from J; bases unmatched to any gene: 7. Germline CDR1 is SGHNT and CDR2 is YYREEE (reference sequence). The CDR3 loop spans 15 amino acids. Here the CDR3 DNA reads TGTGCCAGCAGCTCAATTAGCGGGAGGGGCCATGAGCAGTTCTTC. Its protein is CASSSISGRGHEQFF.

This clone has only a few counts. The rearrangement uses TRBV18 and TRBJ1-1; D is possibly TRBD1 (5 bases). The V end lost 4 bases, the J end lost 0 bases, and 15 bases lay between the germline ends. This CDR3 has 16 residues. From germline, CDR1 is KGHSH and CDR2 LQKENI. The CDR3 bases are TGTGCCAGCTCACGATCTCAAACAGGCATGAACACTGAAGCTTTCTTT. It encodes CASSRSQTGMNTEAFF. The variable domain in full, completed from reference TRBV18 and TRBJ1-1, reads NAGVMQNPRHLVRRRGQEARLRCSPMKGHSHVYWYRQLPEEGLKFMVYLQKENIIDESGMPKERFSAEFPKEGPSILRIQQVVRGDSAAYFCASSRSQTGMNTEAFFGQGTRLTVV.

The chain links TRBV5-8 to TRBJ1-2, with unresolved D. The CDR3 covers 14 residues. The germline V gene has CDR1 SGHTS and CDR2 YDEGEE. Trimming pared 5 bases from V and 0 bases from J, leaving 11 bases between. The CDR3 DNA is TGTGCCAGCAGTTTTAGCCCCTCTAACTATGGCTACACCTTC. Its protein product is CASSFSPSNYGYTF. The whole variable domain, filled in from reference TRBV5-8 and TRBJ1-2, reads EAGVTQSPTHLIKTRGQQATLRCSPISGHTSVYWYQQALGLGLQFLLWYDEGEERNRGNFPPRFSGRQFPNYSSELNVNALELEDSALYLCASSFSPSNYGYTFGSGTRLTVV.